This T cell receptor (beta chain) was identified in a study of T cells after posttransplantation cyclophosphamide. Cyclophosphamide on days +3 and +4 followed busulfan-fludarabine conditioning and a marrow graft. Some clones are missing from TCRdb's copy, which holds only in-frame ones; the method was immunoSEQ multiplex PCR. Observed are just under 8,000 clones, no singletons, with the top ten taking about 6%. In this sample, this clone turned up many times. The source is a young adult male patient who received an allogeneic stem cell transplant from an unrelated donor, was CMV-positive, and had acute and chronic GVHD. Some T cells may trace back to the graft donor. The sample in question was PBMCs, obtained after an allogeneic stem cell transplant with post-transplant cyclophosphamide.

The CDR3 bases are TGTGCCAGCAGCTTAGGCTTGGGGGCTGGCACCGGGGAGCTGTTTTTT. The encoded protein is CASSLGLGAGTGELFF. V gene TRBV11-3 combines with J gene TRBJ2-2, with TRBD1 as a possible D gene (6 bases). CDR1 and CDR2 (germline): SGHNT, YENEEA. The V end was cut by 1 base, the J end by 4 bases, with 13 bases between. The CDR3 runs to 16 residues. Based on the CDR3 plus reference TRBV11-3 and TRBJ2-2, the full variable domain is EAGVVQSPRYKIIEKKQPVAFWCNPISGHNTLYWYLQNLGQGPELLIRYENEEAVDDSQLPKDRFSAERLKGVDSTLKIQPAELGDSAVYLCASSLGLGAGTGELFFGEGSRLTVL.